These 26 T cell receptor beta chains were sequenced from one sample in a study of T cell responses to AZD1222 COVID-19 vaccine. Sequencing was performed with immunoSEQ multiplex PCR; in TCRdb, only in-frame clones are kept and a portion is missing. The table lists 150,000 to 200,000 clones, 90% to 95% of them singletons, with around 1.3% in the top ten. Sample: peripheral blood, taken 28 days after the second AZD1222 dose. The receptors derive from an adult who received the AZD1222 COVID-19 vaccine.

The gene calls are TRBV9 and TRBJ2-2, with 9 bases that match TRBD1. The germline CDR1 and CDR2 sequences are SGDLS and YYNGEE. The junction had 7 bases not matched to a gene; V was cut back by 3 bases and J by 4 bases. This CDR3 has 16 residues. CDR3: CASSAFGQGSTGELFF. DNA for the CDR3: TGTGCCAGCAGCGCCTTTGGACAGGGGTCCACCGGGGAGCTGTTTTTT. Together with reference TRBV9 and TRBJ2-2, the CDR3 gives the full variable domain: DSGVTQTPKHLITATGQRVTLRCSPRSGDLSVYWYQQSLDQGLQFLIQYYNGEERAKGNILERFSAQQFPDLHSELNLSSLELGDSALYFCASSAFGQGSTGELFFGEGSRLTVL.

The gene calls are TRBV4-2 and TRBJ1-2, with D unclear. Trimming left V 0 bases short and J 6 bases short, with 17 bases between. The germline V gene encodes CDR1 LGHNA and CDR2 YNFKEQ. The CDR3 totals 16 residues. The CDR3 spells CASSQEGPGETHGYTF. CDR3 coding DNA: TGTGCCAGCAGCCAAGAAGGCCCTGGCGAGACTCATGGCTACACCTTC.

J is TRBJ1-6 and V is TRBV7-9, with D tentatively TRBD1 (5 bases). Trimming shortened V by 0 bases and J by 6 bases, and 15 bases separated the two germline ends. The CDR3 contains 17 residues. The germline gives CDR1 SEHNR, CDR2 FQNEAQ (reference sequence). The CDR3 bases are TGTGCCAGCAGCTTAGCGCATTTGGGGACGGGTAATTCACCCCTCCACTTT. It translates to CASSLAHLGTGNSPLHF.

This chain uses TRBV7-3 with TRBJ2-5, with D perhaps matching TRBD1 or TRBD2 (6 bases each). With 1 base removed from V and 5 bases from J, the gap between germline ends came to 11 bases. CDR3 length: 14 residues. Per the germline V gene, CDR1 is SGHTA and CDR2 is FQGTGA. The CDR3 reads CASSLNGGPETQYF. Written as DNA, the CDR3 is TGTGCCAGCAGCTTAAATGGGGGGCCGGAGACCCAGTACTTC.

The genes are TRBV28 and TRBJ1-5, with no clear D. CDR3 length equals 16 residues. Germline V gives CDR1 MDHEN, CDR2 SYDVKM. The V end lost 5 bases, the J end lost 7 bases, and 21 bases lay between the germline ends. CDR3 DNA sequence: TGTGCCAGCAGTATCACCGGGATCCAAGCAAACCAGCCCCAGCATTTT. Translating it yields CASSITGIQANQPQHF.

V gene TRBV27 combines with J gene TRBJ2-5; 12 bases fit TRBD2. V lost 5 bases and J lost 5; bases outside the gene matches: 6. CDR1 and CDR2 from the germline V gene are MNHEY and SMNVEV (reference sequence). The CDR3 extends over 15 amino acids. CDR3 protein: CASSLGTSGLETQYF. The CDR3 DNA reads TGTGCCAGCAGTCTCGGGACTAGCGGGTTGGAGACCCAGTACTTC.

The genes are TRBV7-8 and TRBJ2-7; TRBD2 matches at 15 bases. The ends lost 6 bases at V and 2 bases at J; junction bases unmatched: 11. The CDR3 contains 18 residues. The germline V gene encodes CDR1 SGHVS and CDR2 FQNEAQ. The CDR3 is CASSRTSGGAPTTYEQYF. For the CDR3, the DNA is TGTGCCAGCAGTCGGACTAGCGGGGGGGCTCCAACCACCTACGAGCAGTACTTC.

The DNA for the CDR3 is TGTGCCAGCAGTTTTTCGGAGAACACCGGGGAGCTGTTTTTT. This gives the protein CASSFSENTGELFF. The chain joins TRBV28 to TRBJ2-2; D is unclear. Trimming removed 3 bases from V and 1 base from J, with 6 bases in between. The V gene's germline CDR1 is MDHEN and CDR2 SYDVKM. This CDR3 region has 14 residues.

This chain joins TRBV13 and TRBJ1-6; D uncertain. In germline, CDR1 is PRHDT, CDR2 FYEKMQ (reference sequence). The CDR3 is 13 residues long. Trimming stripped 5 bases from V and 7 bases from J, with 9 bases between. Here the CDR3 DNA reads TGTGCCAGCAGCGTTGAGGGCAATTCACCCCTCCACTTT. This codes for CASSVEGNSPLHF.

The chain is built from TRBV6-5 and TRBJ2-1, with D perhaps TRBD1 or TRBD2 (5 bases each). V was trimmed by 2 bases and J by 5 bases, leaving 7 bases between them. There are 13 residues in the CDR3. In germline, CDR1 is MNHEY, CDR2 SVGAGI. The CDR3 bases are TGTGCCAGCAGTTACCTGGGGGACAATGAGCAGTTCTTC. This sequence encodes CASSYLGDNEQFF.

The V gene is TRBV18, the J gene TRBJ2-4, with TRBD1 matching over 10 bases. Unmatched junction bases numbered 0, after V lost 3 bases and J lost 7 bases. The CDR3 contains 13 residues. From germline, CDR1 is KGHSH and CDR2 LQKENI. This CDR3 reads CASSPGQGNIQYF. The CDR3 DNA sequence: TGTGCCAGCTCACCGGGACAGGGGAACATTCAGTACTTC.

The chain recombines TRBV10-2 with TRBJ2-7; TRBD1 or TRBD2 may be the D gene (5 bases each). Germline V gene sequence: CDR1 WSHSY, CDR2 SAAADI. V was shortened by 7 bases and J by 3 bases, with 13 bases between the two germline ends. The length of the CDR3 is 13 residues. CDR3 sequence: CASKVGTDYEQYF. The CDR3 DNA is TGCGCCAGCAAGGTCGGGACGGACTACGAGCAGTACTTC.

V gene TRBV7-3 combines with J gene TRBJ1-6; D is unclear. CDR1 and CDR2 from the germline V gene are SGHTA and FQGTGA. V gave up 5 bases and J gave up 5 bases, with 10 bases separating them. The CDR3 consists of 14 residues. The CDR3 DNA reads TGTGCCAGCAGCCAATCCCCCAATAATTCACCCCTCCACTTT. Protein: CASSQSPNNSPLHF.

The V and J genes are TRBV5-1 and TRBJ2-5; D unresolved. The V end lost 5 bases, the J end lost 2 bases, and 4 bases lay between the germline ends. Germline values: CDR1 SGHRS, CDR2 YFSETQ. The CDR3 is 11 residues long. Here the CDR3 reads CASRGQETQYF. The CDR3 DNA follows: TGCGCCAGCAGGGGGCAAGAGACCCAGTACTTC.

The chain is built from TRBV7-2 and TRBJ2-1, with 13 bases identical to TRBD2. Germline CDR1 is SGHTA and CDR2 is FQGNSA. The CDR3 spans 15 residues. Trimming cost V 4 bases and J 12 bases; bases outside gene matches: 9. The CDR3 DNA is TGTGCCAGCAGCTCCCAGCGACTAGCGGGAGGTGGGCAGTTCTTC. Residues: CASSSQRLAGGGQFF.

V and J are TRBV9 and TRBJ2-2; D is unclear. Germline CDR1 SGDLS, CDR2 YYNGEE. With 4 bases removed from V and 0 bases from J, the gap between germline ends came to 10 bases. This CDR3 contains 15 residues. The CDR3 spells CASSTKYANTGELFF. DNA of the CDR3: TGTGCCAGCAGCACCAAGTACGCGAACACCGGGGAGCTGTTTTTT.

V and J are TRBV7-2 and TRBJ2-5; no reliable D call. V dropped 2 bases and J dropped 4 bases, with 8 bases sitting between them. This CDR3 spans 13 amino acids. Germline V gene sequence: CDR1 SGHTA, CDR2 FQGNSA. The chain's CDR3 is CASSLRGGETQYF. CDR3 in DNA: TGTGCCAGCAGCTTAAGAGGCGGAGAGACCCAGTACTTC.

This sequence joins TRBV10-3 and TRBJ2-3, with TRBD2 matching 7 bases. CDR1 and CDR2 from the germline V gene are ENHRY and SYGVKD. With V trimmed by 5 bases and J by 4 bases, 9 bases remained unmatched. The CDR3 has 15 residues. The CDR3 DNA follows: TGTGCCATCAGTTTTGGGGGAGGGGCCGCAGATACGCAGTATTTT. Residues: CAISFGGGAADTQYF.

The V call is TRBV7-2, the J call TRBJ1-2; D may be TRBD1 (5 bases). V was cut by 3 bases and J by 8 bases, with 13 bases left in between. This CDR3 is 13 amino acids long. In germline, CDR1 is SGHTA, CDR2 FQGNSA. CDR3 sequence reads: CASSFRDPPGYTF. CDR3 bases: TGTGCCAGCAGCTTCAGGGACCCCCCGGGCTACACCTTC.

J is TRBJ1-5 and V is TRBV5-4; D possibly corresponds to TRBD1 (5 bases). The germline gives CDR1 SGHNT, CDR2 YYREEE (reference sequence). V lost 7 bases, J lost 1 base, and 15 bases lay in between. The CDR3 consists of 15 residues. CDR3 DNA sequence: TGTGCCAGCGCCCCCTGCGGGGGAAGCAATCAGCCCCAGCATTTT. This translates into CASAPCGGSNQPQHF.

Written as DNA, the CDR3 is TGTGCCAGCAGCCAAGATCCGGGTTTTGAGGTAAACCAAGAGACCCAGTACTTC. Protein product: CASSQDPGFEVNQETQYF. The chain couples TRBV3-1 (or the pseudogene TRBV3-2) to TRBJ2-5, with D unclear. Germline V lookup: CDR1 LGHDT, CDR2 YNNKEL (reference sequence). The CDR3 contains 18 residues. Between the trimmed V and J ends, which lost 0 bases and 0 bases, there was a span of 17 bases.

This chain links TRBV5-6 with TRBJ1-6, with 7 nucleotides matching TRBD1. This CDR3 has 18 residues. CDR1 and CDR2 from the germline V gene are SGHDT and YYEEEE. V lost 4 bases and J lost 7; bases outside the gene matches: 17. In DNA form, the CDR3 reads TGTGCCAGCAGCCCCGGAGTAGGGGGCCTTAATAGGAATTCACCCCTCCACTTT. Encoded protein: CASSPGVGGLNRNSPLHF.

The gene calls are TRBV5-6 and TRBJ2-2; TRBD1 matches 9 bases. V trimming: 5 bases; J trimming: 4 bases; junction bases outside the gene matches: 9. Germline V lookup: CDR1 SGHDT, CDR2 YYEEEE. The CDR3 totals 16 residues. CDR3 sequence (DNA): TGTGCCAGCAGTCGAGACAGGGGGTTGGTCACCGGGGAGCTGTTTTTT. Protein product: CASSRDRGLVTGELFF.

The rearrangement links TRBV12-5 to TRBJ1-2; possibly TRBD1 for D (5 bases). CDR1 is LGHNT, CDR2 FRNRAP, per germline. This CDR3 contains 12 residues. Trimming removed 5 bases from V and 8 bases from J, with 12 bases in between. In DNA, the CDR3 is TGTGCTAGTGGTCACCAGGGTTTCGGCTACACCTTC. It translates to CASGHQGFGYTF.

This chain uses TRBV2 with TRBJ1-4, with 7 bases matching TRBD1. V shed 6 bases, J shed 4 bases, and the junction held 11 bases outside the gene matches. Germline V lookup: CDR1 SNHLY, CDR2 FYNNEI. This CDR3 is 16 amino acids long. CDR3 sequence (DNA): TGTGCCAGCAGGGATCGGACCGGGACAGTTAATGAAAAACTGTTTTTT. Encoded protein: CASRDRTGTVNEKLFF. Together with reference TRBV2 and TRBJ1-4, the CDR3 gives the full variable domain: EPEVTQTPSHQVTQMGQEVILRCVPISNHLYFYWYRQILGQKVEFLVSFYNNEISEKSEIFDDQFSVERPDGSNFTLKIRSTKLEDSAMYFCASRDRTGTVNEKLFFGSGTQLSVL.

The chain is built from TRBV27 and TRBJ1-3; D uncertain. This CDR3 is built from 14 residues. Germline values: CDR1 MNHEY, CDR2 SMNVEV (reference sequence). The V end was cut by 0 bases, the J end by 3 bases, with 6 bases between. In nucleotides, the CDR3 is TGTGCCAGCAGTTTATCCTCCTTTGGAAACACCATATATTTT. This codes for CASSLSSFGNTIYF.